This passage covers 5 T cell receptor beta chains from one sample sequenced in a study of a mutant IDH1 vaccine in newly diagnosed glioma. Sequenced by immunoSEQ multiplex PCR; TCRdb stores in-frame clones only, minus some. The sample has around 32,000 clones, 87% seen once. No antigen is known for these receptors. Time point noted: week 5, during vaccination. Topical imiquimod accompanied each vaccine dose, which consisted of 300 ug of mutant IDH1 20-mer peptide. The source material was peripheral blood mononuclear cells (PBMCs), sampled from a glioma patient whose treatment included an IDH1 peptide vaccine. Every receptor here comes from a woman in her thirties or forties with glioma. Some clones in this sample may be carry-over from other donors' samples.

The chain combines TRBV14 with TRBJ2-5, with TRBD1 as a possible D gene (6 bases). Germline V gives CDR1 SGHDN, CDR2 FVKESK. The V end lost 3 bases, the J end lost 5 bases, and 16 bases lay between the germline ends. CDR3 length: 15 residues. DNA for the CDR3: TGTGCCAGCAGCCACGTGAAGGACAGTTGGGAGACCCAGTACTTC. Protein sequence: CASSHVKDSWETQYF.

This sequence joins TRBV28 and TRBJ1-2, with D uncertain. Trimming shortened V by 5 bases and J by 2 bases, and 12 bases separated the two germline ends. The CDR3 is 14 amino acids. Per the germline V gene, CDR1 is MDHEN and CDR2 is SYDVKM. The CDR3 loop reads CASSPPRPNYGYTF. In DNA, the CDR3 is TGTGCCAGCAGTCCACCACGGCCGAACTATGGCTACACCTTC.

The V and J genes are TRBV30 and TRBJ1-4; 7 nucleotides align to TRBD1. CDR3 length: 13 amino acids. Germline V gives CDR1 GTSNPN, CDR2 SVGIG (reference sequence). After removal of 7 bases from V and 2 bases from J, the junction contained 4 bases not matched to a gene. This CDR3 reads CALIQGTNEKLFF. The CDR3 DNA reads TGTGCCTTGATACAGGGGACTAATGAAAAACTGTTTTTT.

The chain couples TRBV7-9 to TRBJ1-1; TRBD1 is a possible D gene (5 bases). Trimming stripped 5 bases from V and 6 bases from J, with 10 bases between. The CDR3 is 12 residues long. Per the germline V gene, CDR1 is SEHNR and CDR2 is FQNEAQ (reference sequence). CDR3 protein: CASSHGGAEAFF. In nucleotides, the CDR3 is TGTGCCAGCAGCCATGGGGGAGCTGAAGCTTTCTTT. Complete variable domain (other parts from reference TRBV7-9 and TRBJ1-1): DTGVSQNPRHKITKRGQNVTFRCDPISEHNRLYWYRQTLGQGPEFLTYFQNEAQLEKSRLLSDRFSAERPKGSFSTLEIQRTEQGDSAMYLCASSHGGAEAFFGQGTRLTVV.

The rearrangement joins TRBV27 to TRBJ2-3; 10 bases map to TRBD2. The germline V gene encodes CDR1 MNHEY and CDR2 SMNVEV (reference sequence). The CDR3 is 16 amino acids. V lost 5 bases and J lost 6; bases outside the gene matches: 11. The CDR3 reads CASSPLAGAVRDTQYF. The DNA of the CDR3 is TGTGCCAGCAGTCCTCTAGCGGGAGCAGTCCGGGATACGCAGTATTTT.